The sequence of this T cell receptor beta chain was determined in a study of Graves' ophthalmopathy and Graves' hyperthyroidism. Turning to the study itself: Upon initial diagnosis and before any treatment, peripheral blood was collected. Study outcomes and limitations: A roughly 80% specificity and nearly 90% sensitivity were achieved by a 13-signature model that separated ophthalmopathy from stable hyperthyroidism.

V was pared by 5 bases and J by 2 bases, with 8 bases of the junction left unmatched. Germline values: CDR1 SGHRS, CDR2 YFSETQ. The CDR3 extends over 15 amino acids. Amplified material comprised TCR beta CDR3 regions derived from RNA transcripts. The library came from an HTBI-primed first-round RT-PCR and a second-round multiplex PCR. One entry per CDR3 protein results from TCRdb running MiXCR on the multiplex PCR reads. Of a few hundred thousand distinct CDR3 sequences in the sample, about a sixth are singletons; the top ten hold 2.4%. Concerning this clonotype itself: Its target is unknown.

Among the hyperthyroidism patients, all were newly diagnosed, aged 18 to 65, with under 2 months' duration. A volume of 9.5 to 10 ml of fresh peripheral blood supplied the PBMCs. Sample: peripheral blood. V gene TRBV5-1 combines with J gene TRBJ1-1; 8 bases fit TRBD1. This receptor was taken from an adult woman with stable Graves' hyperthyroidism. CDR3 DNA sequence: TGCGCCAGCAGAGGGACAGGTGGAGGAAACACTGAAGCTTTCTTT. As protein: CASRGTGGGNTEAFF.